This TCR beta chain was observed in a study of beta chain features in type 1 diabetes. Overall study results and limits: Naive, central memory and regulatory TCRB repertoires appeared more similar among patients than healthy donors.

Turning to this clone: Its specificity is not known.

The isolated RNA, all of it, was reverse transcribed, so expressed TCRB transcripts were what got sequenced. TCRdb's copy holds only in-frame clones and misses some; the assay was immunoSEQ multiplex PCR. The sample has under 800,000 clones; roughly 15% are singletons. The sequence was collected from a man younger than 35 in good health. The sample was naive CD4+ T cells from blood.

For the CDR3, the DNA is TGTGCCAGCAGTTTGGGGCCCCAAGAGACCCAGTACTTC. This translates into CASSLGPQETQYF. The rearrangement uses TRBV28 and TRBJ2-5, with D tentatively TRBD1 (5 bases). Germline V gives CDR1 MDHEN, CDR2 SYDVKM. Deletions cut 3 bases from V and 1 base from J, with 6 bases between. The CDR3 runs to 13 residues.